This entry describes one T cell receptor beta chain. No antigen is known for it. At one of its ends the junction is not consistent with the germline gene, which may arise from a read error. The record originates from a study of tumor-infiltrating lymphocytes in primary liver carcinoma. Findings and limits, study-wide: Tumors and blood were compared for top-250-clone fraction, and tumors had the significantly higher value (p = 0.039).

Germline CDR1 and CDR2: MGHRA and YSYEKL. The CDR3 contains 16 residues. Co-extracting RNA and DNA was done with about 20-33 mg of unsorted bulk tissue as input. The input was around 0.5 ug total RNA; TCR beta cDNA was made from it with a constant-region primer. Sequencing libraries for TCR beta derived from three nested multiplex PCR rounds that used slightly modified ARM-PCR. The first two PCR rounds used TRBV1-TRBV30 primers with a Cbeta primer, 10 cycles each. One entry per CDR3 protein results from TCRdb running MiXCR on the multiplex PCR reads. The sample has about 78,000 distinct CDR3 sequences, roughly three quarters seen once.

The sequence came from a man aged 35-49 years with primary liver carcinoma and hepatitis B virus infection. The J gene is TRBJ2-1, the V gene TRBV4-1; 12 nucleotides agree with TRBD2. The material sequenced was liver tumor tissue from sampling region 4. Subset reported: tumor region T4, right-lateral pole. In DNA, the CDR3 is TGCGCCAGCAACCAAGTCGGGACTAGCGGGTACAATAAGCAGTTCTTC. The encoded protein is CASNQVGTSGYNKQFF.